This TCR beta chain was recovered during a study of cytotoxic CD8 clonotypes in ibrutinib-treated CLL. Study-level background: Sample averages reached about 260,000 productive templates and 85,000 to 100,000 productive rearrangements.

CDR1 KGHSH and CDR2 LQKENI come from the germline V gene. The V end lost 0 bases, the J end lost 3 bases, and 8 bases lay between the germline ends. The CDR3 loop spans 14 amino acids. Only in-frame clones appear in the TCRdb table, and some are missing; sequencing was by immunoSEQ multiplex PCR. The repertoire has 160,000 or so clones, 81% of them found once; the top ten carry around 2.1%. This TCR came from a human donor with chronic lymphocytic leukemia. V gene TRBV18 combines with J gene TRBJ2-5, with D uncertain. Sequences were derived from PBMCs, sampled after 12 months of ibrutinib treatment. DNA of the CDR3: TGTGCCAGCTCACCACCGGATCTAGAAGAGACCCAGTACTTC. Its protein is CASSPPDLEETQYF.